The clone carrying this T cell receptor beta chain appeared once. This entry is derived from a study of CD8+CD57+ T cells in acquired aplastic anemia. Those patients picked for sequencing had displayed CD8+CD57+ cell expansion on flow cytometry. Researchers used genomic DNA as the template to profile TCR beta VDJ and CDR3. Each CDR3 protein gets one entry after TCRdb re-called the reads with MiXCR. Among 120,000 or so distinct CDR3 sequences listed, 40% were seen once. Germline V lookup: CDR1 MDHEN, CDR2 SYDVKM. V lost 5 bases to trimming and J lost 11 bases, with 21 bases between them. This CDR3 is 14 amino acids long.

The TCR comes from a human donor with aplastic anemia. The sample consisted of sorted CD4+, CD8+, or CD8+CD57+ T cells (not recorded which) from PBMCs. The chain has TRBV28 and TRBJ1-1, with D possibly being TRBD1 (5 bases). CDR3 in DNA: TGTGCCAGCAGTGTCTACGCCGGGACCGTTTGGGCTTTCTTT. Encoded protein: CASSVYAGTVWAFF. Full variable domain (missing parts from reference TRBV28 and TRBJ1-1): DVKVTQSSRYLVKRTGEKVFLECVQDMDHENMFWYRQDPGLGLRLIYFSYDVKMKEKGDIPEGYSVSREKKERFSLILESASTNQTSMYLCASSVYAGTVWAFFGQGTRLTVV.